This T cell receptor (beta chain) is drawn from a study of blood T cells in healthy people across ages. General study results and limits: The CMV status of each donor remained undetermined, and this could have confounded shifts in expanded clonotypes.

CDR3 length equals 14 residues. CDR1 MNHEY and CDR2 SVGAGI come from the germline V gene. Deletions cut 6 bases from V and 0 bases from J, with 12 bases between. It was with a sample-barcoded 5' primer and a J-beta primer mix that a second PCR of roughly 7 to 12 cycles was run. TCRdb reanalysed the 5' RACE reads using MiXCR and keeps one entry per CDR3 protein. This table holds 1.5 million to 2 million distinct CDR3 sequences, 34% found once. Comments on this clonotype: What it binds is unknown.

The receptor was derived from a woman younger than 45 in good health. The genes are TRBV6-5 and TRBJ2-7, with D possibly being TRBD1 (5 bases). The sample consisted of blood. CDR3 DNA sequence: TGTGCCAGCAGGAAAGGACATTCCTCCTACGAGCAGTACTTC. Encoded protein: CASRKGHSSYEQYF.